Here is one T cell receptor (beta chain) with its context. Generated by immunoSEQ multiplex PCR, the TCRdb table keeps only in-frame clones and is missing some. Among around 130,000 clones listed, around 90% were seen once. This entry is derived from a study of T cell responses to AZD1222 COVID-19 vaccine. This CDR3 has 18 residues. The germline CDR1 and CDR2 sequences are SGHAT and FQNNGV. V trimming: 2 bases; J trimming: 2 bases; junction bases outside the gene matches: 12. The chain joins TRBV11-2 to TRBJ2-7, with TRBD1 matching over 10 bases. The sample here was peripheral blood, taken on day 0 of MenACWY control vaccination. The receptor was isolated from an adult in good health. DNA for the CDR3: TGTGCCAGCAGCTTATTTAACTCGTTTGGGACAGGGGCCTACGAGCAGTACTTC. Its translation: CASSLFNSFGTGAYEQYF.